These 28 T cell receptor beta chains share one sample of origin, sequenced in a study of blood T cell repertoires in COVID-19. The assay was immunoSEQ multiplex PCR, and TCRdb's table has in-frame clones only and misses some. The data show about 210,000 clones, 70% to 90% seen once. Sequenced sample: peripheral blood. These receptors were taken from a man aged 18 to 29 with active or convalescent COVID-19.

V usage is TRBV19 and J usage is TRBJ1-4, with TRBD1 as a possible D gene (6 bases). The V and J ends lost 4 bases and 5 bases respectively, with 17 bases between them. Germline CDR1 is LNHDA and CDR2 is SQIVND (reference sequence). The CDR3 runs 16 residues. The CDR3 sequence is CASSTTGGTRNEKLFF. The CDR3 DNA is TGTGCCAGTAGTACGACGGGGGGGACAAGGAATGAAAAACTGTTTTTT.

This rearrangement joins TRBV7-2 to TRBJ1-3; D not resolved. The CDR3 is 13 residues long. Germline V gene lookup returns CDR1 SGHTA and CDR2 FQGNSA. Trimming cost V 5 bases and J 2 bases, with 7 bases left between them. The CDR3 protein is CASSPTAGNTIYF. CDR3 in DNA: TGTGCCAGCAGCCCAACAGCTGGAAACACCATATATTTT.

The rearrangement links TRBV28 to TRBJ2-6; D is unresolved. Per germline, CDR1 MDHEN and CDR2 SYDVKM. V lost 2 bases and J lost 1, with 6 bases in between. CDR3 length equals 15 residues. The DNA for the CDR3 is TGTGCCAGCAGTTTAGGCGGATCTGGGGCCAACGTCCTGACTTTC. This codes for CASSLGGSGANVLTF.

The chain has TRBV24-1 and TRBJ2-4; TRBD2 matches 11 bases. The J segment lost 5 bases and the V segment lost 5 bases, leaving 4 bases of the junction unmatched. The CDR3 spans 15 residues. In germline, CDR1 is KGHDR, CDR2 SFDVKD. The CDR3 reads CATSAGGLAENIQYF. The CDR3 DNA reads TGTGCCACCAGTGCCGGGGGACTAGCGGAAAACATTCAGTACTTC.

V and J are TRBV7-9 and TRBJ1-6; the D gene is possibly TRBD1 (5 bases). The V gene's germline CDR1 is SEHNR and CDR2 FQNEAQ (reference sequence). CDR3 length: 14 residues. V was pared by 3 bases and J by 5 bases, with 8 bases between. The CDR3 nucleotides read TGTGCCAGCAGCTTTGGGGCAGATAATTCACCCCTCCACTTT. This encodes CASSFGADNSPLHF.

The genes are TRBV28 and TRBJ1-2; 8 positions match TRBD1. The J segment lost 5 bases and the V segment lost 6 bases, leaving 8 bases of the junction unmatched. CDR3 length equals 14 residues. Germline CDR1 is MDHEN and CDR2 is SYDVKM. CDR3 in amino acids: CASSPDQGAYGYTF. Here the CDR3 DNA reads TGTGCCAGCAGCCCCGACCAGGGGGCGTATGGCTACACCTTC.

V and J are TRBV18 and TRBJ2-5; 12 bases match TRBD2. Germline V lookup: CDR1 KGHSH, CDR2 LQKENI. This CDR3 has 15 amino acids. J gave up 2 bases and V 5 bases, and 3 bases lay outside the gene matches. As DNA, the CDR3 is TGTGCCAGCTCATCACTAGCGGGAGGTCAAGAGACCCAGTACTTC. This codes for CASSSLAGGQETQYF.

The chain recombines TRBV28 with TRBJ1-5; no firm D call. V gave up 7 bases and J gave up 5 bases, with 9 bases separating them. The length of the CDR3 is 12 residues. Germline V gene sequence: CDR1 MDHEN, CDR2 SYDVKM. The CDR3 loop reads CASNSGDQPQHF. CDR3 bases: TGTGCCAGCAACTCCGGGGATCAGCCCCAGCATTTT. Looking up the rest from reference TRBV28 and TRBJ1-5 gives the full variable domain: DVKVTQSSRYLVKRTGEKVFLECVQDMDHENMFWYRQDPGLGLRLIYFSYDVKMKEKGDIPEGYSVSREKKERFSLILESASTNQTSMYLCASNSGDQPQHFGDGTRLSIL.

The chain is built from TRBV5-1 and TRBJ2-2, with 10 nucleotides matching TRBD1. This CDR3 region has 17 residues. Germline V lookup: CDR1 SGHRS, CDR2 YFSETQ. V shed 2 bases, J shed 0 bases, and the junction held 4 bases outside the gene matches. CDR3 region: CASSFLGQGANTGELFF. The DNA for the CDR3 is TGCGCCAGCAGCTTTCTTGGACAGGGGGCGAACACCGGGGAGCTGTTTTTT.

The chain is built from TRBV27 and TRBJ1-2, with D maybe TRBD1 (6 bases). Per germline, CDR1 MNHEY and CDR2 SMNVEV (reference sequence). The CDR3 contains 16 residues. The V end was cut by 5 bases, the J end by 6 bases, with 22 bases between. For the CDR3, the DNA is TGTGCCAGCAGTGACAACCTTGGCTCGACAGGCGATGGCTACACCTTC. Amino acids: CASSDNLGSTGDGYTF.

The chain combines TRBV24-1 with TRBJ2-2; TRBD1 agrees at 9 bases. This CDR3 is built from 15 residues. Losses at the gene ends were 6 bases for V and 4 bases for J; bases not matched to a gene: 5. Germline CDR1 is KGHDR and CDR2 is SFDVKD. The CDR3 region is CATSPGQGLTGELFF. The CDR3 DNA sequence: TGTGCCACCAGTCCTGGACAGGGGCTCACCGGGGAGCTGTTTTTT.

The V and J genes are TRBV6-5 and TRBJ2-2; maybe TRBD2 (5 bases). Trimming cost V 0 bases and J 3 bases, with 11 bases left between them. The CDR3 sequence is 16 residues long. CDR1 MNHEY and CDR2 SVGAGI come from the germline V gene. This CDR3 is CASSYSWFSDTGELFF. In nucleotides, the CDR3 is TGTGCCAGCAGTTACTCGTGGTTTAGCGACACCGGGGAGCTGTTTTTT.

This rearrangement joins TRBV4-3 to TRBJ2-3; the match to TRBD2 covers 7 bases. The germline gives CDR1 LGHNA, CDR2 YSLEER. This CDR3 is built from 17 residues. The V segment lost 0 bases and the J segment 0 bases; nucleotides outside the gene matches: 6. The CDR3 sequence: CASSQDWASGSTDTQYF. CDR3 nucleotides: TGCGCCAGCAGCCAAGACTGGGCTAGCGGAAGCACAGATACGCAGTATTTT.

The chain employs TRBV11-2 and TRBJ1-4; no clear D. CDR3 length: 16 residues. The V end was cut by 6 bases, the J end by 2 bases, with 16 bases between. The V gene's germline CDR1 is SGHAT and CDR2 FQNNGV. The CDR3 coding sequence is TGTGCCAGCAGTCGATACCGCGGGGATACTAATGAAAAACTGTTTTTT. It codes for CASSRYRGDTNEKLFF.

V and J are TRBV24-1 and TRBJ2-7; D is ambiguous. Trimming took off 1 base at V and 2 bases at J, with 23 bases between the two ends. Per the germline V gene, CDR1 is KGHDR and CDR2 is SFDVKD. This CDR3 has 19 residues. The CDR3 DNA sequence: TGTGCCACCAGTGATTTCCCCGAGACACTCGAGCAAAGGACCTACGAGCAGTACTTC. Translating gives CATSDFPETLEQRTYEQYF.

The chain is built from TRBV4-1 and TRBJ1-5, with D hard to call. Per germline, CDR1 MGHRA and CDR2 YSYEKL. V lost 0 bases and J 3 bases, leaving 12 bases between the germline ends. This CDR3 comprises 16 residues. The CDR3: CASSQDNPQFNQPQHF. The CDR3 DNA sequence: TGCGCCAGCAGCCAAGATAACCCACAGTTCAATCAGCCCCAGCATTTT.

The chain carries TRBV5-6 and TRBJ2-7, with TRBD1 as a possible D gene (6 bases). Germline V CDR1 and CDR2: SGHDT, YYEEEE. The CDR3 runs to 13 residues. Trimming left V 2 bases short and J 5 bases short, with 11 bases between. CDR3 amino acids: CASSFQGSHEQYF. The CDR3 DNA follows: TGTGCCAGCAGCTTTCAGGGGTCCCACGAGCAGTACTTC.

The rearrangement joins TRBV6-1 to TRBJ2-7; possible D gene TRBD1, 6 bases. The germline gives CDR1 MNHNS, CDR2 SASEGT. There are 13 residues in the CDR3. Deletions cut 1 base from V and 7 bases from J, with 11 bases between. Written as DNA, the CDR3 is TGTGCCAGCAGTGAAGGGGGTAGGGGGGAGCAGTACTTC. As protein: CASSEGGRGEQYF.

The chain couples TRBV14 to TRBJ1-2, with TRBD1 matching over 8 bases. The CDR3 is 15 residues long. CDR1 SGHDN and CDR2 FVKESK come from the germline V gene. J was trimmed by 3 bases and V by 1 base; bases with no gene match: 4. The CDR3: CASSQGTGSDYGYTF. DNA of the CDR3: TGTGCCAGCAGCCAAGGGACAGGGAGCGACTATGGCTACACCTTC.

V is TRBV11-2 and J is TRBJ2-5; 9 bases map to TRBD1. Germline V CDR1 and CDR2: SGHAT, FQNNGV. This CDR3 has 15 residues. The junction had 6 bases not matched to a gene; V was cut back by 3 bases and J by 4 bases. CDR3 sequence: CASSFPLQGAETQYF. CDR3 nucleotide sequence: TGTGCCAGCAGCTTCCCCCTACAGGGGGCAGAGACCCAGTACTTC.

J is TRBJ1-2 and V is TRBV5-4, with D hard to call. The CDR3 runs 13 residues. From germline, CDR1 is SGHNT and CDR2 YYREEE (reference sequence). V lost 1 base to trimming and J lost 8 bases, with 12 bases between them. This CDR3 reads CASSLRPEEGYTF. The CDR3 DNA reads TGTGCCAGCAGCTTGCGTCCGGAGGAAGGCTACACCTTC.

This chain connects TRBV7-6 to TRBJ1-4; the D gene is possibly TRBD1 (5 bases). Trimming shortened V by 4 bases and J by 6 bases, and 15 bases separated the two germline ends. The CDR3 loop spans 15 amino acids. Germline assignment: CDR1 SGHVS and CDR2 FNYEAQ. CDR3: CASSSDSTDHEKLFF. CDR3 bases: TGTGCCAGCAGCTCTGACAGTACAGATCATGAAAAACTGTTTTTT.

The gene calls are TRBV29-1 and TRBJ2-7; D is possibly TRBD2 (5 bases). Germline V gives CDR1 SQVTM, CDR2 ANQGSEA. V shed 5 bases and J shed 6 bases, with 20 bases lying between them. The CDR3 spans 14 residues. The CDR3 protein is CSVHTAEGGREQYF. DNA for the CDR3: TGCAGCGTTCACACCGCCGAGGGTGGTCGCGAGCAGTACTTC.

The J gene is TRBJ1-1, the V gene TRBV15; D is uncertain. Trimming left V 5 bases short and J 6 bases short, with 10 bases between. The CDR3 length is 12 residues. CDR1 and CDR2 (germline): LNHNV, YYDKDF (reference sequence). The DNA of the CDR3 is TGTGCCACCAGCGGGAAAGCGGCTGAAGCTTTCTTT. This encodes CATSGKAAEAFF. Based on the CDR3 plus reference TRBV15 and TRBJ1-1, the full variable domain is DAMVIQNPRYQVTQFGKPVTLSCSQTLNHNVMYWYQQKSSQAPKLLFHYYDKDFNNEADTPDNFQSRRPNTSFCFLDIRSPGLGDTAMYLCATSGKAAEAFFGQGTRLTVV.

This chain connects TRBV3-1 (or the pseudogene TRBV3-2) to TRBJ1-2, with D uncertain. V was clipped by 3 bases and J by 7 bases, with 15 bases between them. This CDR3 spans 14 amino acids. Germline CDR1 LGHDT, CDR2 YNNKEL (reference sequence). This CDR3 is CASSQRRVGTGYTF. CDR3 sequence (DNA): TGTGCCAGCAGCCAGCGGCGGGTCGGTACTGGCTACACCTTC.

This chain uses TRBV5-1 with TRBJ2-7; 8 bases are shared with TRBD2. CDR1 SGHRS and CDR2 YFSETQ come from the germline V gene. With 6 bases clipped from V and 2 bases from J, the junction kept 10 bases outside the gene matches. The CDR3 totals 15 residues. The CDR3 bases are TGCGCCAGCAAAGGGGAGCCAGCGGGAGCCTACGAGCAGTACTTC. Encoded protein: CASKGEPAGAYEQYF.

This clone was counted once. The chain recombines TRBV4-2 with TRBJ1-2; D is unclear. V was trimmed by 0 bases and J by 0 bases, leaving 8 bases between them. Germline V gene lookup returns CDR1 LGHNA and CDR2 YNFKEQ. CDR3 length: 15 amino acids. The DNA for the CDR3 is TGTGCCAGCAGCCAAGATCGAACGGCTAACTATGGCTACACCTTC. Amino acids: CASSQDRTANYGYTF.

The V call is TRBV19, the J call TRBJ2-2, with 9 nucleotides matching TRBD1. The V and J ends lost 5 bases and 6 bases, in that order; junction bases with no gene match: 4. Germline CDR1 and CDR2: LNHDA and SQIVND (reference sequence). The CDR3 contains 14 residues. The CDR3 region has the DNA TGTGCCAGTAGTGTGGGACAGGGAGCCGGGGAGCTGTTTTTT. This encodes CASSVGQGAGELFF.